This record covers a single TCR beta chain. V lost 4 bases to trimming and J lost 0 bases, with 13 bases between them. The CDR3 is made up of 16 amino acids. Germline CDR1 SGHRS, CDR2 YFSETQ. This sample stems from a study of blood T cell repertoires in COVID-19. This table comes from immunoSEQ multiplex PCR, and its TCRdb copy is limited to in-frame clones, with some not included. The sample has some 200,000 clones; about 88% are singletons. J is TRBJ1-4 and V is TRBV5-1; tentatively, D is TRBD1 (5 bases). This clonotype was sampled from a man aged 40-50 years with active or convalescent COVID-19. Sequenced material: peripheral blood. The CDR3: CASSPEPTATNEKLFF. The CDR3 coding sequence is TGCGCCAGCAGCCCCGAACCGACAGCAACTAATGAAAAACTGTTTTTT.